The rows below give T cell receptor beta chains drawn from one sample of a study of cytomegalovirus exposure and HLA in healthy donors. TCRdb's table, derived via immunoSEQ multiplex PCR, lists solely in-frame clones and lacks some. The sample records 210,000 or so clones, 75% to 85% being singletons. The source material was PBMCs. The receptor source for this set is a woman aged 55-69 years in good health and CMV-seropositive. CDR3s leave out the opening cysteine and the closing phenylalanine or tryptophan. The order of the fields is V gene, CDR3 length, J gene, CDR3 protein.

V: TRBV19
length: 13
J: TRBJ2-3
CDR3: ASSIDSGYENTQY

V: TRBV12-5
length: 12
J: TRBJ2-3
CDR3: ASASMTETDTQY

V: TRBV4-3
length: 10
J: TRBJ2-3
CDR3: ASSPRGDTQY

V: TRBV6-6
length: 12
J: TRBJ1-5
CDR3: ASSLGSQGQPQH

V: TRBV5-1
length: 14
J: TRBJ2-7
CDR3: ASTLFSGTGSYEQY

V: TRBV19
length: 14
J: TRBJ1-1
CDR3: ASSQGTAELGTEAF

V: TRBV18
length: 12
J: TRBJ1-5
CDR3: ASSSNRGNQPQH

V: TRBV10-3
length: 12
J: TRBJ2-1
CDR3: AISDAGALGEQF

V: TRBV6-5
length: 14
J: TRBJ1-5
CDR3: ASSSHEGGGNQPQH

V: TRBV5-8
length: 12
J: TRBJ2-2
CDR3: ASSQGLDTGELF

V: TRBV7-3
length: 14
J: TRBJ2-3
CDR3: ASSLSGLTSTDTQY

V: TRBV10-3
length: 13
J: TRBJ2-7
CDR3: AIRASGGDSYEQY

V: TRBV4-1
length: 12
J: TRBJ2-5
CDR3: ASSHPDRGETQY

V: TRBV28
length: 13
J: TRBJ2-5
CDR3: ASSSPGQGPETQY

V: TRBV25-1
length: 12
J: TRBJ2-7
CDR3: ASSEYRDSYEQY

V: TRBV5-5
length: 14
J: TRBJ2-3
CDR3: ASSLRLAGSTDTQY

V: TRBV25-1
length: 9
J: -
CDR3: ASSDAYEQY

V: TRBV20-1
length: 9
J: TRBJ1-2
CDR3: SASGAHGYT

V: TRBV11-3
length: 18
J: TRBJ2-1
CDR3: ASSLTPLPGGPGASDEQF

V: TRBV30
length: 11
J: TRBJ1-2
CDR3: AWSVPGYYGYT

V: TRBV30
length: 10
J: TRBJ1-2
CDR3: AWSSRPGFNT

V: TRBV5-1
length: 11
J: TRBJ2-5
CDR3: ASSLVGGETQY

V: TRBV18
length: 13
J: TRBJ2-2
CDR3: ASSPQGQNTGELF

V: TRBV21-1
length: 15
J: TRBJ1-1
CDR3: ASSKSCGGRGNTEAF

V: TRBV19
length: 11
J: TRBJ1-2
CDR3: ASTPRREAGYT

V: TRBV6-1
length: 12
J: TRBJ2-5
CDR3: ASSDLALRQTQY

V: TRBV19
length: 14
J: TRBJ2-6
CDR3: ASSPGSISGANVLT

V: TRBV6-5
length: 12
J: TRBJ1-2
CDR3: ASSYRDRHYGYT

V: TRBV5-1
length: 14
J: TRBJ1-2
CDR3: ASSLEGGGTNYGYT

V: TRBV2
length: 12
J: TRBJ2-5
CDR3: ASSPLTRGETQY

V: TRBV7-9
length: 12
J: TRBJ1-5
CDR3: ASSPQSGNQPQH

V: TRBV11-1
length: 12
J: TRBJ1-3
CDR3: ASSRTGAGNTIY

V: TRBV29-1
length: 10
J: TRBJ1-1
CDR3: SVSGGTTEAF

V: TRBV6-1
length: 13
J: TRBJ2-1
CDR3: ASYPNRTSHSGRF

V: TRBV9
length: 13
J: TRBJ1-1
CDR3: ASSVGDRVGTEAF

V: TRBV6-5
length: 14
J: TRBJ1-1
CDR3: ASSYRAVRGVTEAF

V: TRBV7-9
length: 17
J: TRBJ2-6
CDR3: SSSQRDDTATSGANVLT

V: TRBV7-8
length: 11
J: TRBJ1-2
CDR3: ASSFGEHYGYT

V: TRBV11-3
length: 12
J: TRBJ2-3
CDR3: ASSFSGGTDTQY

V: TRBV28
length: 13
J: TRBJ2-7
CDR3: ASSPYRTGLDEQY

V: TRBV7-9
length: 11
J: TRBJ1-2
CDR3: SSSYGQDYGYT

V: TRBV2
length: 13
J: TRBJ2-5
CDR3: ASSDPARGKETQY

V: TRBV7-2
length: 15
J: TRBJ2-1
CDR3: ASSLRPQGILVDEQF

V: TRBV28
length: 13
J: TRBJ2-1
CDR3: ASILSPPGYNEQF

V: TRBV5-4
length: 11
J: TRBJ2-5
CDR3: ASSLTREETQY

V: TRBV28
length: 11
J: TRBJ2-7
CDR3: ASRPGQGNEQY

V: TRBV5-6
length: 12
J: TRBJ2-1
CDR3: ASSFPSGGYEQF

V: TRBV6-1
length: 12
J: TRBJ2-7
CDR3: ASSETQGIYEQY

V: TRBV7-2
length: 12
J: TRBJ2-7
CDR3: ASSATSGVYEQY

V: TRBV5-1
length: 13
J: TRBJ1-1
CDR3: ASSPPGGGYTEAF

V: TRBV19
length: 14
J: TRBJ2-5
CDR3: ASSSPLAGAKETQY

V: TRBV11-2
length: 8
J: TRBJ1-2
CDR3: ASGVGANT

V: TRBV18
length: 12
J: TRBJ2-7
CDR3: ASSPLAGYYEQY

V: TRBV18
length: 15
J: TRBJ2-1
CDR3: ASSLKTSGVLYNEQF

V: TRBV19
length: 12
J: TRBJ2-1
CDR3: ASMKTGGRNEQF

V: TRBV30
length: 15
J: TRBJ2-7
CDR3: AWSAPAGTGGSYEQY

V: TRBV19
length: 14
J: TRBJ1-1
CDR3: ASRGDRGRMNTEAF

V: TRBV30
length: 14
J: TRBJ2-7
CDR3: AWSSKLAGPAYEQY

V: TRBV30
length: 10
J: TRBJ1-1
CDR3: AWTRQGIEAF

V: TRBV19
length: 12
J: TRBJ2-1
CDR3: ASSGPTGGNEQF